This TCR beta chain was recovered during a study of human T cells and chemical hapten exposure. Study as a whole: Patch tests put 0.01% DPC on the upper back, read at 6 days. Study-level points and caveats: Versus controls, significantly more large CDR3 similarity clusters arose from expanded TCRs.

MiXCR, applied by TCRdb to the RACE reads, yields one record per CDR3 protein. The sample lists 150,000 to 200,000 distinct CDR3 sequences, approximately 29% seen once, with less than 3.5% in the top ten. As to time point: pre-sensitization, week 0. Noted treatment: therapeutic diphenylcyclopropenone sensitization with weekly scalp DPC. Germline loops: CDR1 SQVTM, CDR2 ANQGSEA. V was pared by 4 bases and J by 6 bases, with 7 bases between. CDR3 length: 10 amino acids. Concerning this clonotype itself: Its antigen remains unidentified.

The clonotype was recovered from a woman aged 25 to 45 with alopecia areata. Some clones in this sample may be carry-over from other donors' samples. The J gene is TRBJ2-7, the V gene TRBV29-1; D unresolved. The material sequenced was whole blood, taken in connection with sensitization to the hapten diphenylcyclopropenone (DPC). The CDR3 nucleotides read TGCAGCGTTGGTCAATCCGAGCAGTACTTC. Amino acids: CSVGQSEQYF.